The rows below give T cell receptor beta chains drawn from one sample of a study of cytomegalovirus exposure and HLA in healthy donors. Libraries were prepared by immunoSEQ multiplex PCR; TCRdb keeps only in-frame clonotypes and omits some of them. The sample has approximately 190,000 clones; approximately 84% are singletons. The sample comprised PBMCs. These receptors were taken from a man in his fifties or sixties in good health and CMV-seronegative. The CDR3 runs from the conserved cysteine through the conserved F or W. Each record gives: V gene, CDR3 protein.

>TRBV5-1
CASSPGGVSYGYTF
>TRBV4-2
CASSQSATGYQETQYF
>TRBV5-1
CASSLRTGPDNEQFF
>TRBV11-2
CASSLARDSVSNYGYTF
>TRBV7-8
CASSLESGRYEQYF
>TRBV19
CASSVRRAGSSYNEQFF
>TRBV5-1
CASSMTSGGSSYNEQFF
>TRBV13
CASSFYIRQRGSYEQYF
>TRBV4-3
CASRPTGSTGELFF
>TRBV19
CASSLIAGYEQYF
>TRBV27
CASSPFSGGAEVKNIQYF
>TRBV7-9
CSSSLEVLAGGPWETQYF
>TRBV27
CASRRQGDQPQHF
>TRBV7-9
CASSSTRHPRGSSDEKLFF
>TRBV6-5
CASKSRGSQETQYF
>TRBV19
CASSIEQNTEAFF
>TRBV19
CASSWGQGTGELFF
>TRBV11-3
CASSFQTTNTGELFF
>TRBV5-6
CASSSLMTGREDTQYF
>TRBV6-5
CASSLGVGVQGEKTF
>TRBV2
CASSEPGAEIGELFF
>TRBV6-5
CASSYSGGVTEAFF
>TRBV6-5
CASSYSKAGAGNTIYF
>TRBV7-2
CASSTAGGRYEQYF
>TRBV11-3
CASSPGGTGELFF
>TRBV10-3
CAIGAGDRGLKGNQPQHF
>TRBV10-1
CASSEARGPGAFF
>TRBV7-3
CASSLSGGAPDTQYF
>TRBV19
CASSGAAGGSTDTQYF
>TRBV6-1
CASSDWSSGHEQFF
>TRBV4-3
CASSSNPTSGGDTQYF
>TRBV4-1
CASSQDYQGMDYGYTF
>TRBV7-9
CASSQGLAEYYEQYF
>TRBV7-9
CASSSHRGSSYNEQFF
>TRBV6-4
CASRGGPGNNYGYTF
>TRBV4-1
CASSQGGTGTLEQYF
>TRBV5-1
CASSWGGAILEQFF
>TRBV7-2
CASSSRSQGPLKETQYF
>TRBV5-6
CASSHPGQGSKNIQYF
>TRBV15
CATSKPIAGDAEQYF
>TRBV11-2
CASSLVLLAGSYEQYF
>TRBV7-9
CASSGLSHGGNDDYGYTF
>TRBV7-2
CASSTVGGLSYEQYF
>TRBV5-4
CASSLDSRSGNTIYF
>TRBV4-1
CASSQATGNLGNTIYF
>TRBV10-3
CAIRPDRLNYEQYF
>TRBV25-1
CASSQGSGEKLFF
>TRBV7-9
CAGSSYKGDYNSPLHF
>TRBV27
CASSISAGNTEAFF
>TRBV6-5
CASSPQTGSGNTIYF
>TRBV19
CASSIENNEKLFF
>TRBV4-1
CASSMQGRGRHEQFF
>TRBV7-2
CASSLLEGGGGYEQYF
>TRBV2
CASMRDSAYNEQFF
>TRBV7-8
CASTTPGMNTEAFF
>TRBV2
CASSYGLAGVWAGTQYF
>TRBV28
CASSTRQGINQPQHF
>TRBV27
CASTVGGQETQYF
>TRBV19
CASSIVQKGYEQYF
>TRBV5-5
CASSQSPDSSYNELFF